The rows below give T cell receptor beta chains drawn from one sample of a study of cytomegalovirus exposure and HLA in healthy donors. Sequencing used immunoSEQ multiplex PCR; TCRdb keeps in-frame clones, though not all of them. The sample has approximately 99,000 clones, under 85% seen once; the top ten hold around 2.7%. Sample: PBMCs. These receptors all stem from a woman aged 18-30 years in good health and CMV-seronegative. CDR3s include the opening cysteine and the closing phenylalanine or tryptophan. A D gene is named only where the DNA matches it firmly. Part of the rows lack a size; the others show once, few, many or a class for expanded clones.

>-|TRBV5-6|-|TRBJ1-1
CAGKRRGLDTEAFF
TGTGCCGGCAAACGAAGAGGGCTGGACACTGAAGCTTTCTTT
>TRBD2|TRBV7-8|-|TRBJ2-1
CASSLPDQGLAGGLNEQFF
TGTGCCAGCAGCTTACCAGATCAGGGACTAGCGGGGGGCCTCAATGAGCAGTTCTTC
>TRBD2|TRBV6-5|-|TRBJ2-3
CASSYDGGATDTQYF
TGTGCCAGCAGTTATGACGGGGGGGCCACAGATACGCAGTATTTT
>TRBD1|TRBV9|once|TRBJ1-2
CASSEATGVYGYTF
TGTGCCAGCAGCGAGGCGACAGGGGTCTATGGCTACACCTTC
>TRBD1|TRBV5-1|-|TRBJ2-2
CASSFSLTGGYPGELFF
TGCGCCAGCAGCTTTTCCTTGACAGGGGGCTATCCCGGGGAGCTGTTTTTT
>-|TRBV28|-|TRBJ1-1
CASRTVGHPRTEAFF
TGTGCCAGCAGGACGGTAGGACACCCGAGGACTGAAGCTTTCTTT
>-|TRBV28|once|TRBJ1-2
CASSPWAGYGYTF
TGTGCCAGCAGTCCCTGGGCAGGGTATGGCTACACCTTC
>-|TRBV5-1|few|TRBJ2-1
CASSLEGSYNEQFF
TGCGCCAGCAGCTTAGAGGGCTCCTACAATGAGCAGTTCTTC
>TRBD1|TRBV29-1|-|TRBJ1-1
CSVTGDYTEAFF
TGCAGCGTTACAGGGGACTACACTGAAGCTTTCTTT
>TRBD1|TRBV6-1|-|TRBJ2-6
CASSESGGSGANVLTF
TGTGCCAGCAGTGAATCAGGGGGCTCTGGGGCCAACGTCCTGACTTTC
>-|TRBV19|-|TRBJ1-2
CASSGPGGDGYTF
TGTGCCAGTAGTGGTCCGGGGGGCGATGGCTACACCTTC
>-|TRBV5-1|-|TRBJ2-7
CASSFSGSYEQYF
TGCGCCAGCAGCTTTTCGGGCTCCTACGAGCAGTACTTC
>-|TRBV7-9|few|TRBJ1-5
CASSNSNQPQHF
TGTGCCAGCAGTAATAGCAATCAGCCCCAGCATTTT
>TRBD2|TRBV6-5|-|TRBJ2-7
CASSSTSGSSYEQYF
TGTGCCAGCAGTTCTACTAGCGGGAGCTCCTACGAGCAGTACTTC
>-|TRBV5-6|-|TRBJ2-3
CASSLAPADTQYF
TGTGCCAGCAGCTTGGCCCCGGCAGATACGCAGTATTTT
>-|TRBV11-2|-|TRBJ1-1
CASSLAQGFSPEAFF
TGTGCCAGCAGCCTCGCTCAGGGTTTTAGCCCTGAAGCTTTCTTT
>-|TRBV6-5|-|TRBJ2-7
CASSYSLAPTVYEQYF
TGTGCCAGCAGTTACTCTCTAGCGCCTACGGTCTACGAGCAGTACTTC
>-|TRBV30|-|TRBJ2-2
CAWSRFTLQGEGTGELFF
TGTGCCTGGAGCCGATTTACTTTACAGGGGGAGGGCACCGGGGAGCTGTTTTTT
>-|TRBV5-1|-|TRBJ2-7
CASRPGAGVPYEQYF
TGCGCCAGCAGACCAGGGGCGGGGGTACCCTACGAGCAGTACTTC
>-|TRBV2|-|TRBJ2-2
CASTEADTGELFF
TGTGCCAGCACCGAGGCGGACACCGGGGAGCTGTTTTTT
>-|TRBV2|few|TRBJ2-7
CASRQEEQYF
TGTGCCAGCAGACAGGAGGAGCAGTACTTC
>-|TRBV30|-|TRBJ2-1
CAWRGRGYNEQFF
TGTGCTTGGAGGGGAAGGGGGTACAATGAGCAGTTCTTC
>-|TRBV27|-|TRBJ1-6
CASSFWGHYNSPLHF
TGTGCCAGCAGTTTCTGGGGCCACTATAATTCACCCCTCCACTTT
>TRBD2|TRBV4-1|once|TRBJ2-1
CASSRLGAGGRNEQFF
TGCGCCAGCAGCCGCCTAGGAGCGGGGGGGCGTAATGAGCAGTTCTTC
>-|TRBV6-5|few|TRBJ1-1
CASSTPTGWNTEAFF
TGTGCCAGCAGCACGCCGACAGGATGGAACACTGAAGCTTTCTTT
>-|TRBV6-6|-|TRBJ2-5
CASSFLTGPQETQYF
TGTGCCAGCAGTTTCTTAACAGGACCCCAAGAGACCCAGTACTTC
>-|TRBV19|-|TRBJ1-5
CASSIWQSNNQPQHF
TGTGCCAGTAGTATCTGGCAGTCGAACAATCAGCCCCAGCATTTT